The 5 T cell receptor beta chains given below trace back to one sample, sequenced in a study of T cells in narcolepsy. The assay was immunoSEQ multiplex PCR, and TCRdb's table has in-frame clones only and misses some. The sample contains more than 20,000 clones, about 82% of which appear only once. Sequences were obtained from memory (CD45RA-) CD4+ T cells from blood. These receptors came from a human donor in good health.

This clone was detected only once. The chain recombines TRBV30 with TRBJ1-2, with 8 bases matching TRBD1. V lost 4 bases, J lost 6 bases, and 7 bases stayed unmatched. Germline CDR1 and CDR2: GTSNPN and SVGIG (reference sequence). The CDR3 loop spans 13 amino acids. The CDR3 DNA is TGTGCCTGGACCAGGGGGCAATTGAATGGCTACACCTTC. It is translated as CAWTRGQLNGYTF.

The J gene is TRBJ2-1, the V gene TRBV19; 7 bases agree with TRBD1. Germline V gene lookup returns CDR1 LNHDA and CDR2 SQIVND (reference sequence). V was clipped by 7 bases and J by 7 bases; unmatched bases: 16. The CDR3 loop spans 16 amino acids. The CDR3: CASNTFGTVGRNEQFF. The CDR3 region has the DNA TGTGCCAGTAATACGTTCGGGACAGTGGGAAGGAATGAGCAGTTCTTC.

This clone is a singleton in its sample. This chain connects TRBV19 to TRBJ2-1; D call uncertain. CDR1 is LNHDA and CDR2 is SQIVND in the germline V gene (reference sequence). V was pared by 3 bases and J by 3 bases, with 6 bases between. CDR3 size: 13 residues. The CDR3 reads CASSITVYNEQFF. The CDR3 nucleotides are TGTGCCAGTAGTATCACAGTCTACAATGAGCAGTTCTTC.

The sample holds one count of this clone. The genes are TRBV4-3 and TRBJ1-2, with 8 bases matching TRBD1. With 1 base clipped from V and 4 bases from J, the junction kept 8 bases outside the gene matches. Germline CDR1 is LGHNA and CDR2 is YSLEER. CDR3 length equals 16 residues. Here the CDR3 DNA reads TGCGCCAGCAGCCAAGGCCCGGGACAGGCCATCTATGGCTACACCTTC. It specifies CASSQGPGQAIYGYTF.

In this sample, this clone turned up a few times. The gene calls are TRBV4-1 and TRBJ1-2; D gene ambiguous. Germline CDR1 MGHRA, CDR2 YSYEKL. This CDR3 has 15 residues. V was cut by 3 bases and J by 5 bases, with 16 bases left in between. CDR3 bases: TGCGCCAGCAGCCACGCCAAAAGCTTAGGGTATGGCTACACCTTC. It yields the protein CASSHAKSLGYGYTF.